This T cell receptor beta chain comes out of a study of radiotherapy plus CTLA-4 blockade in lung cancer. The wider study: Objective responses were recorded in more than 15% of patients, with disease control recorded in 25% to 35%. Study-level points and caveats: Increased serum interferon-beta after radiation also reportedly predicted response strongly.

Worth noting for this clone: The antigen is unknown.

Libraries were prepared by immunoSEQ multiplex PCR; TCRdb keeps only in-frame clonotypes and omits some of them. There are about 97,000 clones in the sample; roughly 74% occur only once, and around 3% lies in the top ten. The origin of this receptor is a human donor with non-small cell lung cancer who had a partial response to radiotherapy plus ipilimumab. Some clones in this sample may be carry-over from other donors' samples. Specimen: peripheral blood, collected from a patient treated with radiotherapy plus ipilimumab.

Written as DNA, the CDR3 is TGTGCCAGTAGTTTCACAGGGGATTCGGGTCAGCCCCAGCATTTT. This gives the protein CASSFTGDSGQPQHF. The chain uses TRBV19 and TRBJ1-5; TRBD1 matches at 7 bases. CDR3 size: 15 residues. The J segment lost 6 bases and the V segment lost 5 bases, leaving 10 bases of the junction unmatched. The germline CDR1 and CDR2 sequences are LNHDA and SQIVND (reference sequence).